This T cell receptor beta chain was profiled in a study of identical twins' blood T cells. This clonotype was detected only a few times. Each CDR3 protein gets one entry after TCRdb re-called the 5' RACE reads with MiXCR. The data show fewer than 450,000 distinct CDR3 sequences, around 30% seen once. Source material: PBMCs. The TCR originated in a woman aged 18-49 years in good health.

CDR3 sequence (DNA): TGTGCCAGCAGTTCAAGGGGCGGGGGGACTGAAGCTTTCTTT. Translated: CASSSRGGGTEAFF. The chain recombines TRBV6-2 or TRBV6-3 with TRBJ1-1; TRBD1 is a possible D gene (5 bases). The CDR3 spans 14 residues. CDR1 and CDR2 from the germline V gene are MNHEY and SVGEGT. Deletions cut 4 bases from V and 5 bases from J, with 14 bases between.